Reported below is one T cell receptor beta chain. The data derive from a study of T-cell reconstitution after alpha-beta-depleted transplantation in children. Preparation of the TCRbeta library used unique molecular identifiers. TCRdb re-derived calls from the PCR reads in MiXCR, one entry per CDR3 protein. The sample lists roughly 500,000 distinct CDR3 sequences; approximately 32% were seen once. The V gene's germline CDR1 is KGHSH and CDR2 LQKENI. The germline V and J ends were trimmed by 3 bases and 7 bases, with 10 bases remaining between them. This CDR3 has 13 residues. The specimen was PBMCs from the stem cell graft donor, collected from the stem cell graft. The sequence came from a human donor who donated a stem cell graft to a child with aplastic anemia. The chain recombines TRBV18 with TRBJ2-1; tentatively, D is TRBD2 (5 bases). This CDR3 reads CASSPTIGNEQFF. The DNA for the CDR3 is TGTGCCAGCTCACCGACTATTGGGAATGAGCAGTTCTTC.